These 18 T cell receptor beta chains came from one sample sequenced in a study of blood T cell repertoires in COVID-19 (dated by TCRdb to the early 2020s). Library construction relied on the immunoSEQ multiplex PCR assay. TCRdb's version of the immuneACCESS table is confined to in-frame rearrangements and falls short of the full clone set. An unresolved V gene accounts for under half of the shortfall where checked; the remainder is of unknown origin. Counted in this sample were 87,000 or so clones; about 90% of them appeared once. Jointly, the top ten make up approximately 7% of the sample. Sequencing was done on a sample of peripheral blood. These TCRs come from a man aged 18 to 30 with COVID-19, enrolled during active disease.

This sequence joins TRBV4-1 and TRBJ1-3; tentatively, D is TRBD1 (6 bases). This CDR3 is built from 14 residues. Germline loops: CDR1 MGHRA, CDR2 YSYEKL. V shed 0 bases and J shed 5 bases, with 8 bases lying between them. The CDR3 spells CASSQDRDRNTIYF. The CDR3 DNA follows: TGCGCCAGCAGCCAAGACCGGGACAGAAACACCATATATTTT.

The J gene is TRBJ1-5, the V gene TRBV19; 8 nucleotides match TRBD1. CDR1 is LNHDA, CDR2 SQIVND, per germline (reference sequence). The V segment lost 3 bases and the J segment 1 base; nucleotides outside the gene matches: 5. There are 16 residues in the CDR3. This CDR3 is CASSMADRASNQPQHF. The CDR3 nucleotides are TGTGCCAGTAGTATGGCGGACAGGGCCAGCAATCAGCCCCAGCATTTT.

The gene calls are TRBV6-2 or TRBV6-3 and TRBJ2-1; TRBD2 aligns across 8 bases. From germline, CDR1 is MNHEY and CDR2 SVGEGT. Germline trimming cut 2 bases from V and 8 bases from J; bases unmatched to any gene: 11. This CDR3 has 16 amino acids. The CDR3, as DNA: TGTGCCAGCAGTTACCCGGGACTAGGAGATGGCTATGAGCAGTTCTTC. The encoded protein is CASSYPGLGDGYEQFF.

This chain connects TRBV24-1 to TRBJ2-3; D possibly corresponds to TRBD2 (6 bases). Trimming removed 4 bases from V and 1 base from J, with 17 bases in between. Germline CDR1 KGHDR, CDR2 SFDVKD. This CDR3 has 17 amino acids. The CDR3 reads CATSDHWRESRTDTQYF. The DNA of the CDR3 is TGTGCCACCAGTGACCATTGGAGGGAGTCACGCACAGATACGCAGTATTTT.

The rearrangement uses TRBV6-2 or TRBV6-3 and TRBJ1-2; 7 positions agree with TRBD1. The CDR3 is 13 amino acids. Looked up from germline, CDR1 is MNHEY and CDR2 is SVGEGT. Trimming took 2 bases from V and 8 from J; bases not matched to a gene: 5. This CDR3 reads CASSYGRGTGYTF. In DNA form, the CDR3 reads TGTGCCAGCAGTTACGGCAGGGGGACGGGCTACACCTTC.

The genes are TRBV2 and TRBJ1-5, with D perhaps TRBD1 (5 bases). Trimming removed 3 bases from V and 4 bases from J, with 22 bases in between. Germline assignment: CDR1 SNHLY and CDR2 FYNNEI. CDR3 size: 18 residues. The CDR3 DNA sequence: TGTGCCAGCAGTGAGGATTTCAGGGAGGGGCCCTTGAATCAGCCCCAGCATTTT. Amino acid sequence: CASSEDFREGPLNQPQHF.

The J gene is TRBJ2-3, the V gene TRBV9, with 7 nucleotides matching TRBD2. The CDR3 has 15 residues. V was pared by 2 bases and J by 0 bases, with 3 bases of the junction left unmatched. Germline loops: CDR1 SGDLS, CDR2 YYNGEE. In DNA, the CDR3 is TGTGCCAGCAGCGTTAGCGGGTCTAGCACAGATACGCAGTATTTT. Translated: CASSVSGSSTDTQYF. Full variable domain (remainder filled in from reference TRBV9 and TRBJ2-3): DSGVTQTPKHLITATGQRVTLRCSPRSGDLSVYWYQQSLDQGLQFLIQYYNGEERAKGNILERFSAQQFPDLHSELNLSSLELGDSALYFCASSVSGSSTDTQYFGPGTRLTVL.

The chain employs TRBV7-9 and TRBJ1-6, with 7 positions matching TRBD1. CDR3 length: 14 residues. Germline CDR1 is SEHNR and CDR2 is FQNEAQ (reference sequence). V was clipped by 3 bases and J by 10 bases; unmatched bases: 6. CDR3 DNA: TGTGCCAGCAGCTTGGGACAGAGAGTGTCACCCCTCCACTTT. As protein: CASSLGQRVSPLHF.

The rearrangement uses TRBV9 and TRBJ2-1; D is perhaps TRBD2 (5 bases). The CDR3 consists of 14 residues. CDR1 and CDR2 (germline): SGDLS, YYNGEE. Trimming took off 0 bases at V and 6 bases at J, with 10 bases between the two ends. CDR3 sequence: CASSVVGSPNEQFF. For the CDR3, the DNA is TGTGCCAGCAGCGTAGTTGGGAGCCCCAATGAGCAGTTCTTC.

CDR3 in amino acids: CASSLDRGNTGELFF. The CDR3, as DNA: TGTGCCAGTAGTTTGGACAGGGGTAACACCGGGGAGCTGTTTTTT. The gene calls are TRBV19 and TRBJ2-2; 9 positions agree with TRBD1. The length of the CDR3 is 15 residues. Trimming removed 5 bases from V and 2 bases from J; junction bases left unmatched: 3. Germline V CDR1 and CDR2: LNHDA, SQIVND (reference sequence).

This clone was found once. One junction end does not reproduce the germline sequence, and a read error may be involved. This sequence joins TRBV7-2 and TRBJ1-4; possible D gene TRBD1, 5 bases. This CDR3 comprises 15 residues. Germline V gene sequence: CDR1 SGHTA, CDR2 FQGNSA. CDR3 DNA: TGTGCCAGCAGCTTATATTCAGGGCTTCGGAAAAAACTGCTTTTT. This encodes CASSLYSGLRKKLLF.

The chain recombines TRBV28 with TRBJ2-1; 10 bases map to TRBD2. The junction had 21 bases not matched to a gene; V was cut back by 6 bases and J by 4 bases. CDR1 is MDHEN and CDR2 is SYDVKM in the germline V gene. The CDR3 length is 20 residues. DNA for the CDR3: TGTGCCAGCAGCCTCCTGACAGGAGAGAGGACTAGCGGAGTGTACAATGAGCAGTTCTTC. Amino acids: CASSLLTGERTSGVYNEQFF.

The rearrangement uses TRBV6-6 and TRBJ2-4; D is perhaps TRBD2 (5 bases). V lost 2 bases and J lost 9, with 14 bases in between. The CDR3 spans 14 residues. Germline CDR1 and CDR2: MNHNY and SVGAGI (reference sequence). The DNA of the CDR3 is TGTGCCAGCAGTTACCTCGAGGGTGTTAGCATTCAGTACTTC. Amino acid sequence: CASSYLEGVSIQYF.

J is TRBJ2-1 and V is TRBV2; D unclear. Trimming removed 4 bases at V and 12 bases at J, with 13 bases between. CDR3 length: 12 amino acids. The germline V gene encodes CDR1 SNHLY and CDR2 FYNNEI. The CDR3: CASSAQVMAQFF. The CDR3 bases are TGTGCCAGCAGTGCTCAGGTAATGGCGCAGTTCTTC. Looking up the rest from reference TRBV2 and TRBJ2-1 gives the full variable domain: EPEVTQTPSHQVTQMGQEVILRCVPISNHLYFYWYRQILGQKVEFLVSFYNNEISEKSEIFDDQFSVERPDGSNFTLKIRSTKLEDSAMYFCASSAQVMAQFFGPGTRLTVL.

This chain joins TRBV28 and TRBJ1-6, with 9 nucleotides matching TRBD1. This CDR3 region has 15 residues. The V segment lost 6 bases and the J segment 11 bases; nucleotides outside the gene matches: 11. Germline V gene lookup returns CDR1 MDHEN and CDR2 SYDVKM. CDR3 nucleotides: TGTGCCAGCAGCCTACCGGGACAGGGTTTAGCACCCCTCCACTTT. Protein sequence: CASSLPGQGLAPLHF.

This rearrangement joins TRBV4-3 to TRBJ1-2, with D hard to call. The V end was cut by 0 bases, the J end by 5 bases, with 16 bases between. Germline-derived CDR1 and CDR2 are LGHNA and YSLEER. This CDR3 region has 16 residues. The CDR3 loop reads CASSQDTRSGWYGYTF. The CDR3 DNA is TGCGCCAGCAGCCAAGACACCCGATCGGGTTGGTATGGCTACACCTTC.

The genes are TRBV7-3 and TRBJ2-5, with no clear D. Trimming shortened V by 0 bases and J by 5 bases, and 13 bases separated the two germline ends. This CDR3 is 15 amino acids long. Germline V gene sequence: CDR1 SGHTA, CDR2 FQGTGA. The CDR3 DNA is TGTGCCAGCAGCTTAACCGCGGAACCTTGGGAGACCCAGTACTTC. Protein sequence: CASSLTAEPWETQYF.

The table lists this clone with a few counts. This rearrangement joins TRBV7-9 to TRBJ2-1, with TRBD1 as a possible D gene (5 bases). Germline V gives CDR1 SEHNR, CDR2 FQNEAQ (reference sequence). Trimming took 3 bases from V and 10 from J, leaving 10 bases between them. The CDR3 runs 12 residues. The CDR3 DNA is TGTGCCAGCAGCTTCAATCCAGGGGAGCAGTTCTTC. It encodes CASSFNPGEQFF. Full variable domain (outside the CDR3, taken from reference TRBV7-9 and TRBJ2-1): DTGVSQNPRHKITKRGQNVTFRCDPISEHNRLYWYRQTLGQGPEFLTYFQNEAQLEKSRLLSDRFSAERPKGSFSTLEIQRTEQGDSAMYLCASSFNPGEQFFGPGTRLTVL.